This T cell receptor (beta chain) was obtained from a study of T cell repertoires in cytomegalovirus infection. MiXCR, applied by TCRdb to the reads, yields one record per CDR3 protein. The profile shows approximately 770,000 distinct CDR3 sequences, about 27% of them singletons. Germline assignment: CDR1 KGHDR and CDR2 SFDVKD. The length of the CDR3 is 17 residues. Comments on this clonotype: The antigen is unknown. The junction does not match germline at one end; this may be a read error.

J is TRBJ2-1 and V is TRBV24-1; possible D gene TRBD2, 7 bases. The receptor was isolated from a human donor in good health (CMV status not recorded). Some clones in this sample may be carry-over from other donors' samples. The starting material was cultured CD8+ T cells from PBMCs, obtained from culture after CMV antigen stimulation. The CDR3 reads CVTSDLQAGGLDNEQFF. CDR3 nucleotide sequence: TGTGTCACCAGTGATTTGCAGGCCGGGGGGCTTGACAATGAGCAGTTCTTC.